These T cell receptor beta chains were read from a single sample in a study of OX40 agonist ivuxolimab in advanced cancers. Using immunoSEQ multiplex PCR, the repertoire was profiled, and TCRdb retains in-frame clones only, with some absent. The repertoire has around 26,000 clones, 76% of them found once; the top ten carry about 15%. The sequences come from CD4+ or CD8+ T cells sorted from blood, collected in a trial of the OX40 agonist ivuxolimab. Source of these receptors: an adult with an advanced solid tumor such as melanoma, head and neck, liver or kidney cancer. Each CDR3 is given with its conserved first and last residue. Each record gives: J gene, V gene, clone size, D gene, CDR3 DNA, CDR3 protein. The D gene is left open where the match is weak. Clone size, where shown, is once, few, many, or a class for clones that have expanded.

J gene: TRBJ2-6; V gene: TRBV10-1; clone size: few; D gene: NA; CDR3 DNA: TGCGCCAGCAGTCCCGATTTAGGGGCCAACGTCCTGACTTTC; CDR3 protein: CASSPDLGANVLTF
J gene: TRBJ1-4; V gene: TRBV5-1; clone size: NA; D gene: NA; CDR3 DNA: TGCGCCAGCAGCTTTACAGGGTATTCTAATGAAAAACTGTTTTTT; CDR3 protein: CASSFTGYSNEKLFF
J gene: TRBJ2-3; V gene: TRBV2; clone size: NA; D gene: NA; CDR3 DNA: TGTGCCAGCAGTGGTGGGGGCGGCACAGATACGCAGTATTTT; CDR3 protein: CASSGGGGTDTQYF
J gene: TRBJ1-4; V gene: TRBV15; clone size: NA; D gene: NA; CDR3 DNA: TGTGCCACCAGCAGAGATAGGGGGAGGGAAAAACTGTTTTTT; CDR3 protein: CATSRDRGREKLFF
J gene: TRBJ1-2; V gene: TRBV7-2; clone size: NA; D gene: NA; CDR3 DNA: TGTGCCAGCAGCTTAGGAGCAGGGTTACTACGGGATGGCTACACCTTC; CDR3 protein: CASSLGAGLLRDGYTF
J gene: TRBJ1-1; V gene: TRBV19; clone size: few; D gene: NA; CDR3 DNA: TGTGCCAGTATAGAGACCGCGGGGTGGACTGAAGCTTTCTTT; CDR3 protein: CASIETAGWTEAFF
J gene: TRBJ2-1; V gene: TRBV29-1; clone size: NA; D gene: TRBD2; CDR3 DNA: TGCAGCGTCGCGGGACTAGCGGGGGGCAATGAGCAGTTCTTC; CDR3 protein: CSVAGLAGGNEQFF
J gene: TRBJ1-2; V gene: TRBV19; clone size: NA; D gene: TRBD1; CDR3 DNA: TGTGCCAGTAGTATAGACCACGGGACAGGGGGTGTGGCTGGCTACACCTTC; CDR3 protein: CASSIDHGTGGVAGYTF
J gene: TRBJ1-1; V gene: TRBV30; clone size: NA; D gene: TRBD1; CDR3 DNA: TGTGCCTGGAGCCGATTGGACAGGGGATCCACTGAAGCTTTCTTT; CDR3 protein: CAWSRLDRGSTEAFF
J gene: TRBJ2-3; V gene: TRBV27; clone size: NA; D gene: TRBD1; CDR3 DNA: TGTGCCAAACCTTCCGCCCCGGGACAGGGGAGAGATACGCAGTATTTT; CDR3 protein: CAKPSAPGQGRDTQYF
J gene: TRBJ2-7; V gene: TRBV6-1; clone size: few; D gene: NA; CDR3 DNA: TGTGCCAGCAGTGAAGGAACAGGGAGGACTCGCGAGCAGTACTTC; CDR3 protein: CASSEGTGRTREQYF